The present entry profiles one T cell receptor (beta chain) with its context. Its antigen is currently not known. Base qualities are not at hand, and no much larger clone is one base apart. Library method: the immunoSEQ multiplex PCR assay. Processing in the source paper ran as follows. To diagnose cytomegalovirus status from the catalog of TCR beta chain sequences, a statistical classification framework was built. TCRdb took this table from immuneACCESS and kept in-frame rearrangements with V and J called. Such tables lack part of the clones; where checked against another copy, unresolved V genes explain under half of the gap, and the rest is unexplained. V and J calls and clone size are copied from that table; D and trimming were computed from the DNA. The sample contains around 180,000 clones, about 82% of them found a single time. The ten largest clones add up to more than 1.1% of the sample.

Unmatched junction bases come to 13, with V trimmed by 8 bases and J by 4 bases. CDR1 and CDR2 are drawn from the germline V gene: MGHRA, YSYEKL. The CDR3 holds 16 amino acids from the cysteine to the phenylalanine. Of all the DNA, just the CDR3 is kept, 48 bases in frame from base 1. This entry is derived from a study of cytomegalovirus exposure and HLA in healthy donors (dated 2017 in TCRdb). Turning to the overall study: The 666 repertoires of the first cohort and the 120 or so validation repertoires were produced on the same platform, according to a later analysis. The aim of the study was to test whether cataloging public T cell receptors could identify signatures of past pathogen exposure. Besides the first cohort of under 700 subjects, a separate validation cohort made up of 120 or so different subjects was used. To predict cytomegalovirus infection status, the study brought together high-throughput TCR immunosequencing, statistical association of individual TCRs with disease status, and machine learning. Here is what the overall study found, with its caveats: It was suggested by the authors that the approach could potentially be generalized to other disease states and immunological phenotypes. A later analysis had no HLA typing for the validation cohort, so co-occurrence there was scored across all 130 or so repertoires. Cytomegalovirus status was reported to be diagnosed by the classifier with high specificity and sensitivity in both the original and validation cohorts. The study gave a list of some 150 TCR beta chains associated with cytomegalovirus. Most TCR sequences were observed very rarely across donors, whereas some public TCRs were present in many individuals. Of the cluster scores, about 94% were above 0 in a later analysis, which found that TCRs clustered in the first cohort also tended to co-occur in the 90 to 150 validation repertoires. In vitro tests confirmed that a few of the cytomegalovirus-associated TCR beta chains recognize cytomegalovirus antigens.

The donors were included in the validation cohort of 120 subjects, a group kept apart from the roughly 670-subject first cohort. The chain was built from TRBV4-1 and TRBJ2-2; 7 bases in between match TRBD1. The source is a woman in her late teens or twenties in good health and CMV-seronegative. Material for sequencing was PBMCs. CDR3 sequence: CASADRGGAGTGELFF. The DNA sequence is given as TGCGCCAGCGCCGACAGAGGGGGCGCTGGCACCGGGGAGCTGTTTTTT.